The 3 T cell receptor beta chains below were found in one sample sequenced in a study of blood T cell repertoires in COVID-19 (dated by TCRdb to about 2020). Library creation used the immunoSEQ multiplex PCR assay. As stored in TCRdb, this immuneACCESS dataset retains in-frame rearrangements with V and J assigned. A fraction of the clones does not appear; measured against another copy, unresolved V genes explain less than half of the discrepancy, and the remainder lacks a known reason. In this sample the table shows about 240,000 clones, 87% of which occur a single time. Of the sample, 2.6% is held by the ten largest clones. Material for sequencing was PBMCs or T cells enriched from blood (not recorded which). These receptors came from a woman in her 30s with acute COVID-19.

V gene TRBV7-9 combines with J gene TRBJ2-3; the match to TRBD2 covers 12 bases. The V gene's germline CDR1 is SEHNR and CDR2 FQNEAQ (reference sequence). Trimming at V came to 5 bases and at J to 6 bases, leaving 3 bases not matched to a gene. The CDR3 has 14 amino acids. Here the CDR3 DNA reads TGTGCCAGCAGCCTGACTAGCGGGGGTGATACGCAGTATTTT. Residues: CASSLTSGGDTQYF.

This clone was observed once. This rearrangement joins TRBV19 to TRBJ1-4; TRBD1 aligns across 7 bases. V was clipped by 8 bases and J by 4 bases; unmatched bases: 7. The V gene's germline CDR1 is LNHDA and CDR2 SQIVND (reference sequence). CDR3 size: 14 residues. The CDR3 reads CASRRGQLNEKLFF. The DNA for the CDR3 is TGTGCCAGTCGTAGGGGACAGCTTAATGAAAAACTGTTTTTT.

This chain joins TRBV21-1 and TRBJ1-1; the D call TRBD1 from the table was never checked on the DNA. TRBV21-1 is labeled a pseudogene. CDR3 length equals 15 residues. CDR3 DNA: TGTGCCAGCAGCAAGGCCCCAGGGTGGTTCACTGAAGCTTTCTTT. Translated, it gives CASSKAPGWFTEAFF.